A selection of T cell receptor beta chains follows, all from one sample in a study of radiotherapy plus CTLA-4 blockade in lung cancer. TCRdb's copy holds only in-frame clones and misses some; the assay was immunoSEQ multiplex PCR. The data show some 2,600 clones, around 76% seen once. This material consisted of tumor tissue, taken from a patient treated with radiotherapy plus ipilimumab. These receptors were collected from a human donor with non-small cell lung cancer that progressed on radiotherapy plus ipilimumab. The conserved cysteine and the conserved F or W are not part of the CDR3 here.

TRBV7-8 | ASSYTVNPEAF
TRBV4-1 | ASSSSLGSYEQY
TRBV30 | AWTVGGGNTIY
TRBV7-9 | ASSWLTSGRGVPSYEQY
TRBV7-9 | ASSLDRSSTDTQY
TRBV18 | ASSPDTNQETQY
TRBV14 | ASSQDLGGTEAF
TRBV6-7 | ASTRGETQY
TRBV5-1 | ASSISANTGELF
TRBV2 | ASRVDPTSYGYT
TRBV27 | ASSYRLAGGDEQF
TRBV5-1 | ASSRTGGTETQY
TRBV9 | ASSVEAGSGSGNTIY
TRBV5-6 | ASSSFGTGAEAF
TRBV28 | ASSPGTSDQETQY
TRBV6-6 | ASSHRGTEEAF
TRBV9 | ASSVGTSGGDEQF
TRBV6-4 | ASRPKPFGTDTQY
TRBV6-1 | ASILGTSSYNEQF
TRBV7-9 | ASSLETGQF
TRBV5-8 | ASSFQGRDYGYT
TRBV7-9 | ASSLNNQPQH
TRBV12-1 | ASSFVPSNQPQH
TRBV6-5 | ASSWGRVNTEAF
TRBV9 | ASSVGVNREYGYT
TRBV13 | ASSPQGWPNEQF
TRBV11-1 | ASSLGAGSSGNTIY
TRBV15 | ATSKGTDTQY
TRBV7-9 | VSSIGPEAF
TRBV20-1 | SARTVNEQY
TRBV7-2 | ASSLPGQGAGNTIY
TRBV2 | ASEGGHEY
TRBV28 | ASSTTGREPLH
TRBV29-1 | SAGSRAMNTEAF
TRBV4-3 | ASSQVLQGIHEQY
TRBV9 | ASTLSGLAGESSYNEQF